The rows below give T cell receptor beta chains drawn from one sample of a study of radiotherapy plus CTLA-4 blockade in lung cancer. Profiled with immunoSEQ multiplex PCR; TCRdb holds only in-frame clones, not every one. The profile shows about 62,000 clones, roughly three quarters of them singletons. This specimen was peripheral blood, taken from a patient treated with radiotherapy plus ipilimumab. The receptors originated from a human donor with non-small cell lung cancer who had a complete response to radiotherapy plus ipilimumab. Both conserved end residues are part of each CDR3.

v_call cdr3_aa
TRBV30 CACTRTSGGYQETQYF
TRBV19 CASSEQLGGYTF
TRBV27 CASSLQGFGEKLFF
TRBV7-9 CAIRWDRGGYYNEQFF
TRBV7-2 CASRKRGGEQYF
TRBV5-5 CASSQMTGGTEAFF
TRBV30 CAWSASGSGKTQYF
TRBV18 CASSPVERGEQFF
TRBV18 CASSQTSGTYEQYF
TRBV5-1 CASSLAGGAEAFF
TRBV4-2 CASSQELLAAYNEQFF
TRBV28 CASSLSGTSGSYEQYF
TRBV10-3 CAISAGGEADTQYF
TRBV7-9 CASSDPLAGPNTGELFF
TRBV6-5 CASSYSEAGYGYTF
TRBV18 CASSPGRGLNTEAFF
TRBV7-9 CASSPGGLSYGYTF